One TCR beta chain is described in this entry. The sample comes from a study of blood T cell repertoires in COVID-19. For the study at large: T cells, B-cell-depleted T cells, or PBMCs supplied cDNA or gDNA.

Authors' methods: Amplifying reference gene primers gave estimates of nucleated cell counts. Clones were read by immunoSEQ multiplex PCR, and TCRdb kept only the in-frame ones, dropping some. The V and J calls and the clone size are those of that table, but D and trimming were determined from the DNA. The table lists hundreds of thousands of clones, around 90% of them singletons. After removal of 4 bases from V and 9 bases from J, the junction contained 12 bases not matched to a gene. In germline, CDR1 is MNHEY, CDR2 SVGEGT. The CDR3 length is 15 residues. This TCR was sampled from a woman in her 40s with COVID-19, enrolled during active disease. J is TRBJ2-1 and V is TRBV6-2 or TRBV6-3; 7 bases fit TRBD2. Sequences were obtained from peripheral blood. The CDR3 spells CASSLAGLPLVEQFF. CDR3 coding DNA: TGTGCCAGCAGTTTAGCGGGTCTACCATTAGTTGAGCAGTTCTTC.